Presented here are 27 T cell receptor beta chains from one specimen sequenced in a study of cytomegalovirus exposure and HLA in healthy donors. Libraries were prepared by immunoSEQ multiplex PCR; TCRdb keeps only in-frame clonotypes and omits some of them. The table records approximately 180,000 clones, more than 70% of them present only once. Sequences were obtained from PBMCs. The receptors derive from a woman under 30 in good health and CMV-seronegative.

The chain joins TRBV11-2 to TRBJ2-1; 12 bases match TRBD2. Germline-derived CDR1 and CDR2 are SGHAT and FQNNGV. This CDR3 has 14 residues. V gave up 0 bases and J gave up 13 bases; unmatched junction bases: 4. This CDR3 reads CASSLDPGLAGQFF. The CDR3 region has the DNA TGTGCCAGCAGCTTAGACCCGGGACTAGCGGGCCAGTTCTTC.

This clone was counted a single time. This rearrangement joins TRBV5-4 to TRBJ2-7; perhaps TRBD2 as D (6 bases). V gave up 0 bases and J gave up 2 bases, with 9 bases separating them. The CDR3 is 14 residues long. Germline V CDR1 and CDR2: SGHNT, YYREEE (reference sequence). CDR3 loop: CASSLGTGAYEQYF. The CDR3 region has the DNA TGTGCCAGCAGCTTGGGTACGGGGGCCTACGAGCAGTACTTC.

This clone occurred once. The genes are TRBV28 and TRBJ1-2; 7 positions match TRBD1. CDR3 length: 14 residues. Germline V gene lookup returns CDR1 MDHEN and CDR2 SYDVKM. The junction had 7 bases not matched to a gene; V was cut back by 6 bases and J by 3 bases. The CDR3 DNA reads TGTGCCAGCAGGCCACAGGGGATCTACTATGGCTACACCTTC. Amino acids: CASRPQGIYYGYTF.

As to this clone: Germline is not matched at one junction end, which may reflect a read error. This chain uses TRBV6-5 with TRBJ1-2; 7 nucleotides agree with TRBD1. The CDR3 sequence is 13 residues long. Per germline, CDR1 MNHEY and CDR2 SVGAGI. The DNA for the CDR3 is TGTGCCAGCAGTTACCCTGAAGGGGGCAGGACATTCTTC. It codes for CASSYPEGGRTFF.

The chain couples TRBV25-1 to TRBJ2-7, with 11 bases aligning to TRBD2. After removal of 5 bases from V and 5 bases from J, the junction contained 5 bases not matched to a gene. Germline CDR1 MGHDK, CDR2 SYGVNS. This CDR3 region has 14 residues. The CDR3 nucleotides are TGTGCCAGCAGTAAGGGGGGACTAGCGGACGAGCAGTACTTC. This gives the protein CASSKGGLADEQYF.

This clone was seen only once. This chain uses TRBV5-1 with TRBJ2-1; tentative D call: TRBD2 (5 bases). The germline gives CDR1 SGHRS, CDR2 YFSETQ. The V and J ends lost 2 bases and 1 base respectively, with 10 bases between them. This CDR3 is built from 15 residues. The CDR3 loop reads CASSFRRVSYNEQFF. CDR3 nucleotides: TGCGCCAGCAGCTTCAGGCGGGTTTCCTACAATGAGCAGTTCTTC.

This chain uses TRBV5-1 with TRBJ1-1; the D gene is possibly TRBD1 (5 bases). The CDR3 consists of 14 residues. Germline V CDR1 and CDR2: SGHRS, YFSETQ. Trimming removed 5 bases at V and 0 bases at J, with 11 bases between. The CDR3 here is CASRIRGMNTEAFF. The DNA for the CDR3 is TGCGCCAGCAGGATAAGGGGCATGAACACTGAAGCTTTCTTT.

Here the CDR3 reads CASSGQGAGSEKLFF. CDR3 in DNA: TGTGCCAGCAGCGGACAGGGGGCAGGAAGTGAAAAACTGTTTTTT. The chain carries TRBV9 and TRBJ1-4; the match to TRBD1 covers 10 bases. V lost 3 bases to trimming and J lost 7 bases; unmatched junction nucleotides: 6. This CDR3 contains 15 residues. The germline CDR1 and CDR2 sequences are SGDLS and YYNGEE.

The chain combines TRBV6-5 with TRBJ1-4; maybe TRBD1 (5 bases). The CDR3 has 12 residues. Germline CDR1 MNHEY, CDR2 SVGAGI. V gave up 4 bases and J gave up 8 bases, with 8 bases separating them. The CDR3 DNA reads TGTGCCAGCAGTTCCCGGGGGGAAAAACTGTTTTTT. Protein: CASSSRGEKLFF.

V usage is TRBV5-1 and J usage is TRBJ1-2; D may be TRBD1 (5 bases). The ends were cut back, 4 bases at V and 2 bases at J, with 12 bases in the middle. Germline V gene lookup returns CDR1 SGHRS and CDR2 YFSETQ. CDR3 length: 14 amino acids. The CDR3 DNA is TGCGCCAGCAGCCCAAGAGGACAAAACTATGGCTACACCTTC. Translated: CASSPRGQNYGYTF. Full variable domain (missing parts from reference TRBV5-1 and TRBJ1-2): KAGVTQTPRYLIKTRGQQVTLSCSPISGHRSVSWYQQTPGQGLQFLFEYFSETQRNKGNFPGRFSGRQFSNSRSEMNVSTLELGDSALYLCASSPRGQNYGYTFGSGTRLTVV.

This clone was seen a few times. The chain couples TRBV30 to TRBJ1-5; D remains unclear. Trimming took off 0 bases at V and 3 bases at J, with 12 bases between the two ends. Germline V gene sequence: CDR1 GTSNPN, CDR2 SVGIG (reference sequence). The CDR3 loop spans 15 amino acids. The chain's CDR3 is CAWSVLSGINQPQHF. In DNA, the CDR3 is TGTGCCTGGAGTGTACTCTCGGGGATCAATCAGCCCCAGCATTTT.

The chain has TRBV6-6 and TRBJ2-7; 8 nucleotides align to TRBD1. V trimming: 8 bases; J trimming: 0 bases; junction bases outside the gene matches: 9. CDR1 and CDR2 from the germline V gene are MNHNY and SVGAGI (reference sequence). CDR3 length: 15 amino acids. DNA of the CDR3: TGTGCCAGCCAGGTTCGACAGGGGTCCTCCTACGAGCAGTACTTC. Protein product: CASQVRQGSSYEQYF.

This clone appeared many times. The chain combines TRBV6-4 with TRBJ1-2; 9 bases line up with TRBD1. Unmatched junction bases numbered 0, after V lost 4 bases and J lost 3 bases. The V gene's germline CDR1 is MRHNA and CDR2 SNTAGT. The CDR3 has 13 amino acids. This CDR3 is CASSGTGDYGYTF. CDR3 bases: TGTGCCAGCAGTGGGACAGGGGACTATGGCTACACCTTC.

The chain joins TRBV15 to TRBJ1-6; D uncertain. Deletions cut 2 bases from V and 7 bases from J, with 3 bases between. Per germline, CDR1 LNHNV and CDR2 YYDKDF (reference sequence). The CDR3 consists of 12 residues. The CDR3 sequence: CATSRQNSPLHF. CDR3 sequence (DNA): TGTGCCACCAGCAGACAGAATTCACCCCTCCACTTT. The whole variable domain, filled in from reference TRBV15 and TRBJ1-6, reads DAMVIQNPRYQVTQFGKPVTLSCSQTLNHNVMYWYQQKSSQAPKLLFHYYDKDFNNEADTPDNFQSRRPNTSFCFLDIRSPGLGDTAMYLCATSRQNSPLHFGNGTRLTVT.

The rearrangement joins TRBV11-1 to TRBJ1-6, with D possibly being TRBD1 (6 bases). The length of the CDR3 is 14 residues. Trimming shortened V by 4 bases and J by 10 bases, and 14 bases separated the two germline ends. Germline V gives CDR1 SGHAT, CDR2 FQDESV (reference sequence). Here the CDR3 DNA reads TGTGCCAGCAGCTCCCGGGACAATAGATCACCCCTCCACTTT. Translating gives CASSSRDNRSPLHF.

The chain recombines TRBV5-4 with TRBJ1-5; D is possibly TRBD1 (5 bases). Germline V gene sequence: CDR1 SGHNT, CDR2 YYREEE (reference sequence). The CDR3 extends over 14 amino acids. Trimming stripped 0 bases from V and 3 bases from J, with 7 bases between. The CDR3 sequence: CASSLAGNNQPQHF. DNA of the CDR3: TGTGCCAGCAGCTTGGCAGGGAACAATCAGCCCCAGCATTTT.

The rearrangement uses TRBV4-1 and TRBJ2-6, with no clear D. Trimming left V 0 bases short and J 0 bases short, with 18 bases between. CDR3 size: 20 residues. Germline lookup yields CDR1 MGHRA and CDR2 YSYEKL. The CDR3 reads CASSQDRNSGLGSGANVLTF. The CDR3 DNA reads as TGCGCCAGCAGCCAAGATAGGAATTCCGGGTTGGGCTCTGGGGCCAACGTCCTGACTTTC.

V gene TRBV30 combines with J gene TRBJ2-1; 13 bases line up with TRBD2. The CDR3 totals 15 residues. Trimming took 2 bases from V and 5 from J; bases not matched to a gene: 3. Germline CDR1 reads GTSNPN; CDR2 reads SVGIG (reference sequence). CDR3 sequence (DNA): TGTGCCTGGAGTCCGGGACTAGCGGGAAACAATGAGCAGTTCTTC. Translation gives CAWSPGLAGNNEQFF.

V is TRBV27 and J is TRBJ1-1, with TRBD1 identical over 7 bases. This CDR3 is built from 17 residues. V lost 6 bases and J lost 1; bases outside the gene matches: 14. Germline CDR1 and CDR2: MNHEY and SMNVEV (reference sequence). CDR3 loop: CASRSRSSHRGNTEAFF. Here the CDR3 DNA reads TGTGCCAGCAGATCCCGTTCCTCTCACAGGGGGAACACTGAAGCTTTCTTT.

The chain has TRBV6-6 and TRBJ2-2; D perhaps matches TRBD2 (6 bases). CDR3 length: 14 amino acids. Trimming took off 6 bases at V and 7 bases at J, with 15 bases between the two ends. The germline V gene has CDR1 MNHNY and CDR2 SVGAGI (reference sequence). CDR3 amino acids: CASSSQGRYGELFF. DNA of the CDR3: TGTGCCAGCAGCTCTCAAGGGAGGTACGGGGAGCTGTTTTTT.

This clone was detected only once. This chain joins TRBV10-3 and TRBJ1-1, with TRBD1 identical over 8 bases. Trimming cost V 2 bases and J 10 bases; bases outside gene matches: 9. The CDR3 covers 14 residues. Germline V gives CDR1 ENHRY, CDR2 SYGVKD. The CDR3 DNA is TGTGCCATCAGTGAGGGAACCGGACAGGGAGGAGCTTTCTTT. This gives the protein CAISEGTGQGGAFF.

The V and J genes are TRBV6-5 and TRBJ1-2; 7 bases match TRBD1. After removal of 5 bases from V and 8 bases from J, the junction contained 5 bases not matched to a gene. Germline V gene lookup returns CDR1 MNHEY and CDR2 SVGAGI. This CDR3 comprises 12 residues. This CDR3 reads CASSRQGEGYTF. CDR3 coding DNA: TGTGCCAGCAGTCGACAGGGAGAGGGCTACACCTTC.

This clone was picked up one time. V gene TRBV4-2 combines with J gene TRBJ2-1, with a tentative D call TRBD2 (5 bases). Trimming took 4 bases from V and 2 from J, leaving 15 bases between them. The CDR3 loop spans 16 amino acids. Germline lookup yields CDR1 LGHNA and CDR2 YNFKEQ. CDR3 amino acids: CASSLPPDGAYNEQFF. The DNA of the CDR3 is TGTGCCAGCAGCCTACCACCAGACGGGGCCTACAATGAGCAGTTCTTC.

The CDR3: CASSSSSGGARHTQYF. In DNA, the CDR3 is TGTGCCAGCAGCTCCTCTAGCGGGGGGGCCAGACATACGCAGTATTTT. This chain uses TRBV9 with TRBJ2-3; TRBD2 aligns across 12 bases. J gave up 7 bases and V 4 bases, and 10 bases lay outside the gene matches. This CDR3 region has 16 residues. Germline CDR1 SGDLS, CDR2 YYNGEE.

V is TRBV5-1 and J is TRBJ2-1; 9 positions agree with TRBD2. V shed 3 bases and J 1 base; nucleotides not matched to a gene: 5. Germline V gene lookup returns CDR1 SGHRS and CDR2 YFSETQ. The CDR3 has 16 amino acids. In DNA form, the CDR3 reads TGCGCCAGCAGCTCCTCCGCGGGGGGGTCCTACAATGAGCAGTTCTTC. It codes for CASSSSAGGSYNEQFF.

The J gene is TRBJ1-1, the V gene TRBV19; possibly TRBD1 for D (6 bases). Germline assignment: CDR1 LNHDA and CDR2 SQIVND (reference sequence). The CDR3 length is 13 residues. Trimming shortened V by 7 bases and J by 7 bases, and 16 bases separated the two germline ends. The CDR3 sequence is CASKGRGLSEAFF. DNA for the CDR3: TGTGCCAGTAAGGGCAGGGGTTTGAGTGAAGCTTTCTTT. Complete variable domain (other parts from reference TRBV19 and TRBJ1-1): DGGITQSPKYLFRKEGQNVTLSCEQNLNHDAMYWYRQDPGQGLRLIYYSQIVNDFQKGDIAEGYSVSREKKESFPLTVTSAQKNPTAFYLCASKGRGLSEAFFGQGTRLTVV.

The genes are TRBV5-1 and TRBJ2-5; 8 bases line up with TRBD1. CDR1 is SGHRS and CDR2 is YFSETQ in the germline V gene. The CDR3 length is 17 residues. The V segment lost 1 base and the J segment 5 bases; nucleotides outside the gene matches: 13. DNA of the CDR3: TGCGCCAGCAGCTTGATGGGCAAAACAGGGGGTTGGGAGACCCAGTACTTC. Amino acid sequence: CASSLMGKTGGWETQYF.